Below are 9 T cell receptor beta chains sequenced from a single sample in a study of T-cell reconstitution after alpha-beta-depleted transplantation in children. The authors prepared the TCRbeta library with unique molecular identifiers. TCRdb independently ran MiXCR on the PCR reads; one entry per CDR3 protein. The data show roughly 500,000 distinct CDR3 sequences, around 17% seen once. Sequencing was performed on PBMCs from the stem cell graft donor, taken from the stem cell graft. Source of these receptors: a human donor who donated a stem cell graft to a child with acute lymphoblastic leukemia.

This clonotype was seen at least ten times. The V and J genes are TRBV11-2 and TRBJ2-7, with 7 bases that match TRBD1. This CDR3 is 16 amino acids long. The germline V gene has CDR1 SGHAT and CDR2 FQNNGV. V trimming: 5 bases; J trimming: 2 bases; junction bases outside the gene matches: 12. Here the CDR3 reads CASSPINHRGTYEQYF. DNA for the CDR3: TGTGCCAGCAGCCCAATCAATCACAGGGGAACCTACGAGCAGTACTTC.

In its sample, this clonotype was seen many times. The rearrangement joins TRBV5-1 to TRBJ1-4; no clear D gene. With 0 bases removed from V and 5 bases from J, the gap between germline ends came to 11 bases. The germline V gene has CDR1 SGHRS and CDR2 YFSETQ. The CDR3 loop spans 15 amino acids. The CDR3 is CASSLDYRKNEKLFF. CDR3 nucleotides: TGCGCCAGCAGCTTGGACTACAGAAAAAATGAAAAACTGTTTTTT.

This clonotype appeared many times. This chain joins TRBV11-2 and TRBJ2-2; TRBD2 matches at 9 bases. With 1 base clipped from V and 3 bases from J, the junction kept 6 bases outside the gene matches. CDR3 length: 17 amino acids. Germline V gene data show CDR1 as SGHAT and CDR2 as FQNNGV. In DNA form, the CDR3 reads TGTGCCAGCAGCTTAGGATTAGCGGGAGAATACACCGGGGAGCTGTTTTTT. Its translation: CASSLGLAGEYTGELFF.

J is TRBJ2-3 and V is TRBV27, with TRBD2 matching 14 bases. Per the germline V gene, CDR1 is MNHEY and CDR2 is SMNVEV (reference sequence). This CDR3 spans 19 amino acids. The trim removed 5 bases at V and 3 bases at J, leaving 13 bases unmatched. The CDR3 DNA reads TGTGCCAGCAGTCCGGGACTAGCGGGAGATTCGGGTGTGACAGATACGCAGTATTTT. This codes for CASSPGLAGDSGVTDTQYF.

The chain's CDR3 is CASSGYSGRATDTQYF. DNA of the CDR3: TGTGCCAGCAGTGGGTATAGCGGGAGAGCCACAGATACGCAGTATTTT. V and J are TRBV25-1 and TRBJ2-3; 9 bases are shared with TRBD2. CDR3 size: 16 residues. Germline values: CDR1 MGHDK, CDR2 SYGVNS. After removal of 4 bases from V and 2 bases from J, the junction contained 7 bases not matched to a gene.

There are a few counts of this clonotype. This chain joins TRBV13 and TRBJ1-6; no clear D gene. The germline V gene encodes CDR1 PRHDT and CDR2 FYEKMQ (reference sequence). The CDR3 length is 12 residues. V was shortened by 6 bases and J by 7 bases, with 7 bases between the two germline ends. The CDR3 nucleotides read TGTGCCAGCAGGCGACCCAATTCACCCCTCCACTTT. It encodes CASRRPNSPLHF.

The table lists this clonotype with a few counts. The rearrangement joins TRBV11-2 to TRBJ2-1; D remains ambiguous. This CDR3 has 14 amino acids. With 1 base removed from V and 5 bases from J, the gap between germline ends came to 9 bases. Germline V gene sequence: CDR1 SGHAT, CDR2 FQNNGV. The chain's CDR3 is CASSLGRRNNEQFF. CDR3 nucleotides: TGTGCCAGCAGCTTAGGACGCAGGAACAATGAGCAGTTCTTC.

The chain is built from TRBV19 and TRBJ2-7; maybe TRBD1 (6 bases). V was cut by 4 bases and J by 3 bases, with 16 bases left in between. Germline values: CDR1 LNHDA, CDR2 SQIVND (reference sequence). CDR3 length: 15 amino acids. CDR3 DNA: TGTGCCAGTAGTACGACCGGACAGAGTCGCTACGAGCAGTACTTC. It yields the protein CASSTTGQSRYEQYF.

This clonotype was found a few times. The V and J genes are TRBV7-3 and TRBJ2-7; 7 bases line up with TRBD2. This CDR3 has 16 amino acids. V lost 4 bases to trimming and J lost 2 bases; unmatched junction nucleotides: 11. CDR1 and CDR2 (germline): SGHTA, FQGTGA. The CDR3 is CASSSYSGLVPYEQYF. In DNA, the CDR3 is TGTGCCAGCAGCTCATATTCCGGACTAGTTCCCTACGAGCAGTACTTC.